This T cell receptor (beta chain) was obtained from a study of metastatic and nonmetastatic thyroid tumors. Trimming removed 3 bases at V and 0 bases at J, with 15 bases between. The germline V gene has CDR1 KGHDR and CDR2 SFDVKD. This CDR3 contains 17 residues. This clone has a count of ten or more. Prior to thyroid surgery, none of the patients had received any treatment. TCRdb called clones again from the PCR reads with MiXCR. The sample consists of roughly 38,000 clones, 9% to 13% of them appearing once. The chain uses TRBV24-1 and TRBJ2-3; D is tentatively TRBD1 or TRBD2 (5 bases each). Sequenced input: blood. This sequence originates from a male donor with papillary thyroid cancer or a benign thyroid nodule (not recorded which). Some clones in this sample may be carry-over from other donors' samples. CDR3 protein: CATSDPPGTSSTDTQYF. The DNA of the CDR3 is TGTGCCACCAGTGATCCCCCCGGGACGAGTAGCACAGATACGCAGTATTTT.